This T cell receptor (beta chain) is from a study of Graves' ophthalmopathy and Graves' hyperthyroidism. Amplification targeted the TCR beta CDR3 regions, with RNA transcripts as the source material. The first round was an RT-PCR with HTBI primers, and the second round was a multiplex PCR. MiXCR, run by TCRdb on the multiplex PCR reads, gives a single entry per CDR3 protein. The sample lists some 15,000 distinct CDR3 sequences, approximately 51% occurring once. Diagnosis used clinical symptoms, serum thyroxine, TRAb, thyroid ultrasound and orbital computed tomography. Sequences were obtained from peripheral blood. The clonotype was recovered from a woman in her twenties or thirties with Graves' ophthalmopathy.

As DNA, the CDR3 is TGTGCCAGCCTCTCGCAGGGAAGTGGCACCATATATTTT. This encodes CASLSQGSGTIYF. The chain uses TRBV6-1 and TRBJ1-3; TRBD1 might be the D (5 bases). V lost 8 bases to trimming and J lost 9 bases, with 17 bases between them. The CDR3 consists of 13 residues. Looked up from germline, CDR1 is MNHNS and CDR2 is SASEGT.